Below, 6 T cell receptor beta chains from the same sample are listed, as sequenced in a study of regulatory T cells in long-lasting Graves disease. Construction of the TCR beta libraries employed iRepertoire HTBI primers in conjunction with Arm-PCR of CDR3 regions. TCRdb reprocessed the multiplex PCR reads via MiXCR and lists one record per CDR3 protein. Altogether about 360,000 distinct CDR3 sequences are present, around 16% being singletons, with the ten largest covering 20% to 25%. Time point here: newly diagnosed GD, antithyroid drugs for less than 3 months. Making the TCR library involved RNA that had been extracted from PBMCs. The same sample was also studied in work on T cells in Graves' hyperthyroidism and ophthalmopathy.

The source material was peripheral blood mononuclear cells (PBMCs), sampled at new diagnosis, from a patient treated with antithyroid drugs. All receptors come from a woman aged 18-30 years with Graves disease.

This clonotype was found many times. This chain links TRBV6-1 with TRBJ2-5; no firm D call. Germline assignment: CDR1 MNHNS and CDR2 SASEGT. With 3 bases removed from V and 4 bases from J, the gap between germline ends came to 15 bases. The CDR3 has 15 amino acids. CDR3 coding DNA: TGTGCCAGCAGTGATTCCAGGCGTCTCGGAGAGACCCAGTACTTC. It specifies CASSDSRRLGETQYF.

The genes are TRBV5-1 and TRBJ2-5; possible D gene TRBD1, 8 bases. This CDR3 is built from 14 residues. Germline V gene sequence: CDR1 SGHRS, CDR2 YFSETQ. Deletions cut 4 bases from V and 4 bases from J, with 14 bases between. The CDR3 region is CASSLYRGGETQYF. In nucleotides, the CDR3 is TGCGCCAGCAGCCTATACAGGGGGGGAGAGACCCAGTACTTC.

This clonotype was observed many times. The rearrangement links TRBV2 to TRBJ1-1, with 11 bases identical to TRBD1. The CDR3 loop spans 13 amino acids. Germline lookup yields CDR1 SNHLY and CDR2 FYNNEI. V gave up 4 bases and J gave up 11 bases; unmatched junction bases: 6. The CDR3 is CASSGTGGAWAFF. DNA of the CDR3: TGTGCCAGCAGTGGGACAGGGGGCGCCTGGGCTTTCTTT.

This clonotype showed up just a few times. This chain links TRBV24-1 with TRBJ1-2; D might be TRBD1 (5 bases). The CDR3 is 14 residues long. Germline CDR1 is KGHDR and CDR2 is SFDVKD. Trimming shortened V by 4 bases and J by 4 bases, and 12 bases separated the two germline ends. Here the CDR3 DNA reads TGTGCCACCAGTGACCAGACAGAAATCTATGGCTACACCTTC. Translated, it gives CATSDQTEIYGYTF.

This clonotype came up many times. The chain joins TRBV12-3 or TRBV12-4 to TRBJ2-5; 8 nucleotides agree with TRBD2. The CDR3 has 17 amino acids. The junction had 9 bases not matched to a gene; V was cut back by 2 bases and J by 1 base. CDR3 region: CASSLTIGGASQETQYF. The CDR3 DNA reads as TGTGCCAGCAGTTTAACGATCGGGGGGGCGAGCCAAGAGACCCAGTACTTC.

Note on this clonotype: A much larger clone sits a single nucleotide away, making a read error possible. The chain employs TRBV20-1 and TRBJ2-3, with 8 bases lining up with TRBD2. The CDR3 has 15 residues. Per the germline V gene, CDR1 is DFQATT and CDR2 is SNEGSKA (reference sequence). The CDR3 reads CSARGSGVFPWTRYF. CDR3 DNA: TGCAGTGCTAGGGGTAGCGGGGTTTTCCCTTGGACGCGGTATTTT.